The entry below describes one T cell receptor beta chain. Its antigen is unidentified. The CDR3 contains 15 residues. With 5 bases clipped from V and 2 bases from J, the junction kept 6 bases outside the gene matches. Germline V CDR1 and CDR2: SNHLY, FYNNEI. TCRdb's table, derived via immunoSEQ multiplex PCR, lists solely in-frame clones and lacks some. Of 89,000 or so clones listed, about four fifths are singletons. This entry belongs to a study of graft-versus-host responses after intestinal transplantation. Background on the study: Tacrolimus plus steroids were given to all recipients for approximately three years, preceded by anti-thymocyte globulin induction.

Study-wide findings and caveats: Peak circulating GvH clone levels were associated with early post-transplant HvG declines. Allografts carried high graft-versus-host to host-versus-graft clonal ratios in patients having graft-donor T cell macrochimerism.

Here the sequenced sample was unstimulated CD4+ T cells sorted from spleen or lymph node cells, taken before intestinal transplant. The chain couples TRBV2 to TRBJ2-3; TRBD1 aligns across 8 bases. The TCR was taken from a human donor who received an intestinal transplant. The CDR3 bases are TGTGCCAGCAGTCAACGGACAGGGACCACAGATACGCAGTATTTT. Its translation is CASSQRTGTTDTQYF. Drawing the rest from reference TRBV2 and TRBJ2-3, the complete variable domain is EPEVTQTPSHQVTQMGQEVILRCVPISNHLYFYWYRQILGQKVEFLVSFYNNEISEKSEIFDDQFSVERPDGSNFTLKIRSTKLEDSAMYFCASSQRTGTTDTQYFGPGTRLTVL.